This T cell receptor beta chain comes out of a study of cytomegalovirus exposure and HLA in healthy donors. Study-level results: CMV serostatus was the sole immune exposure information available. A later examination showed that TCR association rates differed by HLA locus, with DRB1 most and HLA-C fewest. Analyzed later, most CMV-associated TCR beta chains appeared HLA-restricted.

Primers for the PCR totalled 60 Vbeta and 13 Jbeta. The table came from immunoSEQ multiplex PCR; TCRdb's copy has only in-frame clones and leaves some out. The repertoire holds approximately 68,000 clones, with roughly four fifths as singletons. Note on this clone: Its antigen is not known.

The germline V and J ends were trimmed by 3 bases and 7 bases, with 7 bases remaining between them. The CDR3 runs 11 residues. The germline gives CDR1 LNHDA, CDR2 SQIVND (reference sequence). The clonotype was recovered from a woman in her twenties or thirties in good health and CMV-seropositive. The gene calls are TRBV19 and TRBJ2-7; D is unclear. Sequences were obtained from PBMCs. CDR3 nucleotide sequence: TGTGCCAGTAGTATTGGGCTTGAGCAGTACTTC. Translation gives CASSIGLEQYF.